A single sample is the source of the 27 T cell receptor beta chains below, sequenced in a study of blood T cell repertoires in COVID-19. Profiling relied on immunoSEQ multiplex PCR, and the TCRdb table lists in-frame clones only, not all of them. Of 200,000 to 250,000 clones listed, less than 90% were seen once; the top ten hold 5.1%. Specimen: peripheral blood. The receptors shown here come from a woman aged 55-70 years who had recovered from COVID-19.

This clone appeared a single time. The CDR3, as DNA: TGCGCCAGCAGCTTGAGACAGGGGGCGGGCTATGGCTACACCTTC. Its translation is CASSLRQGAGYGYTF. The V and J genes are TRBV5-1 and TRBJ1-2; 10 nucleotides match TRBD1. The CDR3 sequence is 15 residues long. CDR1 SGHRS and CDR2 YFSETQ come from the germline V gene. J lost 4 bases, V lost 1 base, and 4 bases had no gene match.

This chain connects TRBV6-5 to TRBJ2-5, with 9 bases aligning to TRBD1. This CDR3 comprises 13 residues. With 6 bases clipped from V and 4 bases from J, the junction kept 3 bases outside the gene matches. CDR1 is MNHEY and CDR2 is SVGAGI in the germline V gene. The CDR3 DNA sequence: TGTGCCAGCAGCATGGACAGGGGAGAGACCCAGTACTTC. Translated, it gives CASSMDRGETQYF.

This clone occurred once. CDR3 coding DNA: TGTGCCAGCAGCTTACGGGACAGGGGTATTGGGTGGTGCAATCAGCCCCAGCATTTT. Translated, it gives CASSLRDRGIGWCNQPQHF. The genes are TRBV7-4 and TRBJ1-5, with 10 bases fitting TRBD1. With V trimmed by 2 bases and J by 2 bases, 12 bases remained unmatched. Per germline, CDR1 SGHVT and CDR2 SQSDAQ. This CDR3 comprises 19 residues.

V gene TRBV10-3 combines with J gene TRBJ1-4, with 8 bases aligning to TRBD1. Germline values: CDR1 ENHRY, CDR2 SYGVKD. This CDR3 is built from 12 residues. DNA of the CDR3: TGTGCTTCAGGACAGGGTAATGAAAAACTGTTTTTT. It specifies CASGQGNEKLFF.

The CDR3 here is CASSVRGGGLYQETQYF. In nucleotides, the CDR3 is TGCGCCAGCAGCGTGAGGGGCGGGGGCCTGTACCAAGAGACCCAGTACTTC. This chain links TRBV5-1 with TRBJ2-5; a weak D match, TRBD2 (7 bases). The CDR3 is 17 residues long. V lost 4 bases, J lost 0 bases, and 19 bases lay in between. Germline CDR1 SGHRS, CDR2 YFSETQ.

A single count supports this clone. This chain connects TRBV19 to TRBJ1-4; 8 positions agree with TRBD1. The V gene's germline CDR1 is LNHDA and CDR2 SQIVND (reference sequence). Trimming removed 5 bases from V and 5 bases from J; junction bases left unmatched: 7. The CDR3 contains 15 residues. The CDR3 coding sequence is TGTGCCAGTAGTCTCAGACAGGGGTCAAATGAAAAACTGTTTTTT. It is translated as CASSLRQGSNEKLFF.

This chain links TRBV7-2 with TRBJ2-3; TRBD2 matches 12 bases. This CDR3 comprises 17 residues. Germline CDR1 SGHTA, CDR2 FQGNSA. Trimming cost V 6 bases and J 1 base; bases outside gene matches: 8. The CDR3 is CASSHYPSGGGTDTQYF. In DNA form, the CDR3 reads TGTGCCAGCAGTCATTATCCTAGCGGGGGGGGCACAGATACGCAGTATTTT.

This rearrangement joins TRBV9 to TRBJ2-3; 11 bases match TRBD2. CDR3 size: 16 residues. Germline V gene sequence: CDR1 SGDLS, CDR2 YYNGEE. After removal of 0 bases from V and 6 bases from J, the junction contained 6 bases not matched to a gene. The CDR3 nucleotides are TGTGCCAGCAGCGTAGGTGCTAGCGGGGGGCGCGATACGCAGTATTTT. This sequence encodes CASSVGASGGRDTQYF.

The chain recombines TRBV29-1 with TRBJ2-3, with 11 bases identical to TRBD2. CDR1 is SQVTM, CDR2 ANQGSEA, per germline. The CDR3 consists of 14 residues. The V segment lost 5 bases and the J segment 4 bases; nucleotides outside the gene matches: 5. DNA of the CDR3: TGCAGCGTTTCTAGCGGGGGGATCGCAGATACGCAGTATTTT. Translating gives CSVSSGGIADTQYF.

The V call is TRBV19, the J call TRBJ2-1, with TRBD2 as a possible D gene (6 bases). The germline V and J ends were trimmed by 7 bases and 5 bases, with 6 bases remaining between them. Germline CDR1 LNHDA, CDR2 SQIVND (reference sequence). CDR3 length equals 11 residues. The CDR3 sequence: CASTSDNEQFF. Here the CDR3 DNA reads TGTGCCAGTACTAGCGACAATGAGCAGTTCTTC.

This chain uses TRBV7-9 with TRBJ2-1; 11 nucleotides line up with TRBD2. CDR3 size: 16 residues. The V and J ends lost 5 bases and 4 bases, in that order; junction bases with no gene match: 7. CDR1 and CDR2 (germline): SEHNR, FQNEAQ (reference sequence). DNA for the CDR3: TGTGCCAGCAGCGCCCCCACTAGCGGGGGATACAATGAGCAGTTCTTC. Amino acids: CASSAPTSGGYNEQFF.

This chain joins TRBV9 and TRBJ1-1, with D unclear. V shed 4 bases and J shed 6 bases, with 13 bases lying between them. The CDR3 loop spans 13 amino acids. CDR1 SGDLS and CDR2 YYNGEE come from the germline V gene. DNA for the CDR3: TGTGCCAGCAGCACCCTCGAGGGATCTGAAGCTTTCTTT. Translation gives CASSTLEGSEAFF.

The CDR3 protein is CASRPTSGENTGELFF. The CDR3 DNA reads as TGTGCCAGCAGGCCGACTAGCGGGGAAAACACCGGGGAGCTGTTTTTT. The rearrangement joins TRBV11-2 to TRBJ2-2, with TRBD2 matching over 11 bases. The germline gives CDR1 SGHAT, CDR2 FQNNGV. The CDR3 consists of 16 residues. The junction had 5 bases not matched to a gene; V was cut back by 6 bases and J by 2 bases.

The rearrangement uses TRBV15 and TRBJ2-7, with a tentative D call TRBD2 (5 bases). V was cut by 8 bases and J by 7 bases, with 18 bases left in between. Germline V gene sequence: CDR1 LNHNV, CDR2 YYDKDF (reference sequence). The CDR3 contains 13 residues. This CDR3 reads CATADGLIGEQYF. CDR3 coding DNA: TGTGCCACCGCGGACGGACTTATTGGTGAGCAGTACTTC.

The gene calls are TRBV7-2 and TRBJ1-6, with D uncertain. CDR1 is SGHTA, CDR2 FQGNSA, per germline. The CDR3 consists of 17 residues. The V end was cut by 5 bases, the J end by 2 bases, with 16 bases between. CDR3 sequence (DNA): TGTGCCAGCAGCGGCCGAGGGTCTGTGGCCTATAATTCACCCCTCCACTTT. Its protein product is CASSGRGSVAYNSPLHF.

CDR3 amino acids: CASSPNRVGQPQHF. CDR3 coding DNA: TGTGCCAGTAGTCCTAACAGGGTTGGGCAGCCCCAGCATTTT. This chain links TRBV19 with TRBJ1-5; TRBD1 is a possible D gene (6 bases). The CDR3 is 14 residues long. Germline-derived CDR1 and CDR2 are LNHDA and SQIVND (reference sequence). V was pared by 5 bases and J by 7 bases, with 15 bases between. Looking up the rest from reference TRBV19 and TRBJ1-5 gives the full variable domain: DGGITQSPKYLFRKEGQNVTLSCEQNLNHDAMYWYRQDPGQGLRLIYYSQIVNDFQKGDIAEGYSVSREKKESFPLTVTSAQKNPTAFYLCASSPNRVGQPQHFGDGTRLSIL.

This sequence joins TRBV29-1 and TRBJ2-7; D perhaps matches TRBD2 (6 bases). Trimming pared 0 bases from V and 5 bases from J, leaving 11 bases between. The germline V gene encodes CDR1 SQVTM and CDR2 ANQGSEA. The CDR3 totals 13 residues. The CDR3: CSVEDAGTHEQYF. CDR3 in DNA: TGCAGCGTTGAAGATGCGGGGACCCACGAGCAGTACTTC.

This clone was counted between two and nine times. V usage is TRBV9 and J usage is TRBJ1-1, with D possibly TRBD1 on 5 matching bases. Germline V gene data show CDR1 as SGDLS and CDR2 as YYNGEE. There are 15 residues in the CDR3. Trimming took off 0 bases at V and 0 bases at J, with 9 bases between the two ends. In nucleotides, the CDR3 is TGTGCCAGCAGCGTAGGTGACAGATTGAACACTGAAGCTTTCTTT. The encoded protein is CASSVGDRLNTEAFF.

This clone appeared once. The rearrangement uses TRBV2 and TRBJ2-2; maybe TRBD2 (6 bases). Germline-derived CDR1 and CDR2 are SNHLY and FYNNEI. The CDR3 runs to 15 residues. V shed 2 bases and J shed 4 bases, with 11 bases lying between them. The CDR3 reads CASSERAGLTGELFF. In nucleotides, the CDR3 is TGTGCCAGCAGTGAACGGGCGGGGCTCACCGGGGAGCTGTTTTTT.

CDR3 in DNA: TGTGCCAGCAGTTACTCGTCGAGCGGGGGGGCCAAAAACATTCAGTACTTC. This gives the protein CASSYSSSGGAKNIQYF. J is TRBJ2-4 and V is TRBV6-2 or TRBV6-3, with 9 bases that match TRBD2. The germline V gene has CDR1 MNHEY and CDR2 SVGEGT. The CDR3 has 17 residues. Trimming removed 0 bases from V and 1 base from J; junction bases left unmatched: 4.

The chain uses TRBV30 and TRBJ2-2; possibly TRBD1 for D (6 bases). Trimming cost V 0 bases and J 6 bases, with 20 bases left between them. Germline V gene sequence: CDR1 GTSNPN, CDR2 SVGIG (reference sequence). The CDR3 is 17 amino acids. Here the CDR3 reads CAWSVPPTGPSAGELFF. As DNA, the CDR3 is TGTGCCTGGAGTGTACCCCCGACAGGTCCTTCAGCCGGGGAGCTGTTTTTT.

The chain has TRBV6-5 and TRBJ1-1; weak D call: TRBD1 (5 bases). CDR1 and CDR2 (germline): MNHEY, SVGAGI. CDR3 length: 15 amino acids. Between the trimmed V and J ends, which lost 2 bases and 3 bases, there was a span of 13 bases. Here the CDR3 reads CASSYIQGGDTEAFF. The CDR3 DNA is TGTGCCAGCAGTTACATCCAGGGTGGTGACACTGAAGCTTTCTTT.

The chain couples TRBV5-6 to TRBJ2-5; 7 nucleotides agree with TRBD1. Germline V gene data show CDR1 as SGHDT and CDR2 as YYEEEE. V dropped 3 bases and J dropped 5; count of bases not matched to a gene: 7. This CDR3 comprises 14 residues. The CDR3 DNA reads as TGTGCCAGCAGCTCCTACAGGGGTGGGGAGACCCAGTACTTC. Amino acids: CASSSYRGGETQYF.

Only a few counts were recorded for this clone. The chain carries TRBV7-2 and TRBJ1-5, with D hard to call. CDR3 length equals 13 residues. Germline V gives CDR1 SGHTA, CDR2 FQGNSA. V dropped 1 base and J dropped 5 bases, with 6 bases sitting between them. Written as DNA, the CDR3 is TGTGCCAGCAGCTTAGGAGTGGATCAGCCCCAGCATTTT. Protein: CASSLGVDQPQHF.

This clone was detected once. The gene calls are TRBV7-2 and TRBJ2-2, with D possibly being TRBD2 (6 bases). The V gene lost 5 bases and the J gene lost 10 bases, with 14 bases spanning the gap. This CDR3 has 13 residues. The germline CDR1 and CDR2 sequences are SGHTA and FQGNSA. CDR3 region: CASSAGLHEELFF. The CDR3 coding sequence is TGTGCCAGCAGCGCGGGACTCCACGAGGAGCTGTTTTTT.

The chain couples TRBV2 to TRBJ2-3, with 8 nucleotides matching TRBD2. This CDR3 has 15 amino acids. After removal of 6 bases from V and 2 bases from J, the junction contained 7 bases not matched to a gene. The V gene's germline CDR1 is SNHLY and CDR2 FYNNEI. CDR3 sequence reads: CASSSRGGATDTQYF. The CDR3 DNA is TGTGCCAGCAGCTCTCGGGGGGGGGCCACAGATACGCAGTATTTT. The full variable domain, with the rest looked up from reference TRBV2 and TRBJ2-3, is EPEVTQTPSHQVTQMGQEVILRCVPISNHLYFYWYRQILGQKVEFLVSFYNNEISEKSEIFDDQFSVERPDGSNFTLKIRSTKLEDSAMYFCASSSRGGATDTQYFGPGTRLTVL.

This sequence joins TRBV4-3 and TRBJ2-5; D may be TRBD2 (5 bases). The CDR3 is 15 residues long. Looked up from germline, CDR1 is LGHNA and CDR2 is YSLEER. V was shortened by 1 base and J by 4 bases, with 13 bases between the two germline ends. In nucleotides, the CDR3 is TGCGCCAGCAGCCAAGGGCAACGGAGCGGAGAGACCCAGTACTTC. Its protein is CASSQGQRSGETQYF.